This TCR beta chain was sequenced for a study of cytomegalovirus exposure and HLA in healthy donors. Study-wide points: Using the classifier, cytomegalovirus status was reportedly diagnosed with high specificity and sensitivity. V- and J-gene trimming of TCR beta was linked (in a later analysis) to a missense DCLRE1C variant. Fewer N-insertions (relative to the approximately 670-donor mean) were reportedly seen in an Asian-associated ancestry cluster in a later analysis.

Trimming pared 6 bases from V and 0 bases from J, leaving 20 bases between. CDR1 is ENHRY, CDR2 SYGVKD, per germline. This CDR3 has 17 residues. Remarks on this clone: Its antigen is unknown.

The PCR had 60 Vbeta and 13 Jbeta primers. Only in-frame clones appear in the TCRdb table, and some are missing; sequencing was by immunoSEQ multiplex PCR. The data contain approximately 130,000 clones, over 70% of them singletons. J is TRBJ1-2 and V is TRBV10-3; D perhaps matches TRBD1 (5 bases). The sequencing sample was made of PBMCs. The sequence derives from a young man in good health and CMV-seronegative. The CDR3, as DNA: TGTGCCATCAGGGGGCCGAGACAGATCGACTCTAACTATGGCTACACCTTC. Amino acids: CAIRGPRQIDSNYGYTF.